This T cell receptor (beta chain) stems from a study of identical twins. Overall study findings and caveats: The study found excess low generation probability among twin-shared out-of-frame alpha sequences.

With template switching, a universal primer site was added, and the cDNA carried unique molecular identifiers. TCRdb ran MiXCR on the 5' RACE reads and lists one entry per CDR3 protein. The top ten hold roughly 4% of the sample, which has about 240,000 distinct CDR3 sequences, over 9.5% seen once. This clonotype was found a few times. Its antigen is as yet unknown. Healthy Caucasians provided all donations. The same sample was also used in a study of yellow fever vaccine responses in identical twins. Turning to that study: Reportedly, the T cell response mounted by twins to vaccine seemed partly convergent, partly personalized.

This clonotype originated in a woman aged 18 to 35 in good health. Sequencing used memory (CD45RO+) T cells sorted from blood.

DNA for the CDR3: TGTGCCAGCAGCCCGAGGACAGGGCGTAATGAAAAACTGTTTTTT. Its protein is CASSPRTGRNEKLFF. The chain is built from TRBV7-2 and TRBJ1-4, with TRBD1 matching over 8 bases. CDR1 is SGHTA, CDR2 FQGNSA, per germline. This CDR3 spans 15 amino acids. Trimming at V came to 5 bases and at J to 4 bases, leaving 6 bases not matched to a gene.